Listed below are T cell receptor beta chains from one sample, sequenced in a study of cytomegalovirus exposure and HLA in healthy donors. The protocol was immunoSEQ multiplex PCR, while the TCRdb copy is restricted to in-frame clones and leaves out a portion. The sample includes some 160,000 clones, 60% to 85% of them seen just once. Sequencing used PBMCs. These receptors were obtained from a woman younger than 45 in good health and CMV-seronegative. CDR3s include the opening cysteine and the closing phenylalanine or tryptophan. D genes are given only for firm matches. Where a row states a size, it is once, few, many or the class of an expanded clone; other rows omit it.

CDR3nt: TGTGCCAGCAGGACGGACAGGACTAAAGGGCTGTTTTTT
CDR3aa: CASRTDRTKGLFF
abundance: .
d_gene: .
j_gene: TRBJ2-2
v_gene: TRBV2

CDR3nt: TGTGCCAGCGAGCGCCTGGGGGGGAAGGCCTACGAGCAGTACTTC
CDR3aa: CASERLGGKAYEQYF
abundance: few
d_gene: TRBD2
j_gene: TRBJ2-7
v_gene: TRBV7-9

CDR3nt: TGTGCCAGCAGTAAACAGGGGAAAGCTTTCTTT
CDR3aa: CASSKQGKAFF
abundance: .
d_gene: TRBD1
j_gene: TRBJ1-1
v_gene: TRBV28

CDR3nt: TGTGCCAGCAGCTTAACAGGGGTTACTGAAGCTTTCTTT
CDR3aa: CASSLTGVTEAFF
abundance: .
d_gene: TRBD1
j_gene: TRBJ1-1
v_gene: TRBV11-2

CDR3nt: TGTGCCAGCTCACCGGCCAACACTGAAGCTTTCTTT
CDR3aa: CASSPANTEAFF
abundance: .
d_gene: .
j_gene: TRBJ1-1
v_gene: TRBV18

CDR3nt: TGTGCCAGCAGCAAAGTAGCGGCTTCTAATGAAAAACTGTTTTTT
CDR3aa: CASSKVAASNEKLFF
abundance: once
d_gene: .
j_gene: TRBJ1-4
v_gene: TRBV21-1

CDR3nt: TGCAGCGTTGACAGACAGGTCACTGAAGCTTTCTTT
CDR3aa: CSVDRQVTEAFF
abundance: .
d_gene: .
j_gene: TRBJ1-1
v_gene: TRBV29-1

CDR3nt: TGTGCCAGCAGCTCCCCGTGGGTTCCGGGACAGCTTAATTCACCCCTCCACTTT
CDR3aa: CASSSPWVPGQLNSPLHF
abundance: .
d_gene: TRBD1
j_gene: TRBJ1-6
v_gene: TRBV5-6

CDR3nt: TGTGCCAGCAGTTTAAGGTTAGCCTTACTCACAGATACGCAGTATTTT
CDR3aa: CASSLRLALLTDTQYF
abundance: .
d_gene: .
j_gene: TRBJ2-3
v_gene: TRBV28

CDR3nt: TGTGCCAGCAGACAGGGGGGGGACACTGAAGCTTTCTTT
CDR3aa: CASRQGGDTEAFF
abundance: .
d_gene: TRBD1
j_gene: TRBJ1-1
v_gene: TRBV6-6

CDR3nt: TGTGCCAGCAGCTCAACAGGGGGCTTGAATCAGCCCCAGCATTTT
CDR3aa: CASSSTGGLNQPQHF
abundance: once
d_gene: TRBD1
j_gene: TRBJ1-5
v_gene: TRBV5-6

CDR3nt: TGCAGCGTTGACCAGGGAAGCTACACCTTC
CDR3aa: CSVDQGSYTF
abundance: .
d_gene: .
j_gene: TRBJ1-2
v_gene: TRBV29-1

CDR3nt: TGTGCCAGCAGTGCTAACAGGGAATTCGGAGCTTTCTTT
CDR3aa: CASSANREFGAFF
abundance: .
d_gene: .
j_gene: TRBJ1-1
v_gene: TRBV2

CDR3nt: TGTGCCACCAGCAGAGAACTGGGACTTTCTGGAAACACCATATATTTT
CDR3aa: CATSRELGLSGNTIYF
abundance: .
d_gene: .
j_gene: TRBJ1-3
v_gene: TRBV15

CDR3nt: TGTGCCAGCAGCTTGGTACACACAGAAGCTTTCTTT
CDR3aa: CASSLVHTEAFF
abundance: .
d_gene: .
j_gene: TRBJ1-1
v_gene: TRBV5-6

CDR3nt: TGTGCCAGCAGCTTCTGGACTAGCCGTAGCACAGATACGCAGTATTTT
CDR3aa: CASSFWTSRSTDTQYF
abundance: .
d_gene: TRBD2
j_gene: TRBJ2-3
v_gene: TRBV7-8

CDR3nt: TGTGCCAGCAGCTTAGCAGGGGCGGGCAATTCACCCCTCCACTTT
CDR3aa: CASSLAGAGNSPLHF
abundance: .
d_gene: .
j_gene: TRBJ1-6
v_gene: TRBV11-2

CDR3nt: TGTGCCGGCAGCAGAAACACAGATACGCAGTATTTT
CDR3aa: CAGSRNTDTQYF
abundance: once
d_gene: .
j_gene: TRBJ2-3
v_gene: TRBV2

CDR3nt: TGTGCCAGCAGCCCCAGGGAGGGAACAGGATCACCCCTCCACTTT
CDR3aa: CASSPREGTGSPLHF
abundance: .
d_gene: .
j_gene: TRBJ1-6
v_gene: TRBV7-8

CDR3nt: TGTGCCAGCAGCTTGGGACAGGGGAACACTGAAGCTTTCTTT
CDR3aa: CASSLGQGNTEAFF
abundance: .
d_gene: TRBD1
j_gene: TRBJ1-1
v_gene: TRBV6-1

CDR3nt: TGTGCCAGCTCACCAGACGCTCCGGGACAGACGAACACCGGGGAGCTGTTTTTT
CDR3aa: CASSPDAPGQTNTGELFF
abundance: .
d_gene: TRBD1
j_gene: TRBJ2-2
v_gene: TRBV18

CDR3nt: TGTGCCAGCAGCTTACAGGGGGTTGTGAACACTGAAGCTTTCTTT
CDR3aa: CASSLQGVVNTEAFF
abundance: .
d_gene: TRBD1
j_gene: TRBJ1-1
v_gene: TRBV7-2